The 11 T cell receptor beta chains presented below share a single source sample, sequenced in a study of blood T cell repertoires in COVID-19. Generated by immunoSEQ multiplex PCR, the TCRdb table keeps only in-frame clones and is missing some. The top ten hold 5% to 7% of the sample, which has 110,000 to 150,000 clones, 78% seen once. The sequenced sample consisted of PBMCs or T cells enriched from blood (not recorded which). Receptors were obtained from a woman in her 50s who had recovered from COVID-19.

The chain is built from TRBV29-1 and TRBJ2-5; no firm D call. The CDR3 is made up of 14 amino acids. CDR1 and CDR2 (germline): SQVTM, ANQGSEA. V was shortened by 0 bases and J by 2 bases, with 10 bases between the two germline ends. CDR3 protein: CSVEEERVQETQYF. The CDR3 bases are TGCAGCGTTGAAGAGGAGCGTGTACAAGAGACCCAGTACTTC. Supplemented by reference TRBV29-1 and TRBJ2-5, the full variable domain reads SAVISQKPSRDICQRGTSLTIQCQVDSQVTMMFWYRQQPGQSLTLIATANQGSEATYESGFVIDKFPISRPNLTFSTLTVSNMSPEDSSIYLCSVEEERVQETQYFGPGTRLLVL.

The chain links TRBV7-2 to TRBJ2-1; the match to TRBD2 covers 8 bases. CDR1 is SGHTA and CDR2 is FQGNSA in the germline V gene. V dropped 6 bases and J dropped 0; count of bases not matched to a gene: 7. The CDR3 spans 16 residues. The CDR3 sequence: CASSPRRGASYNEQFF. Written as DNA, the CDR3 is TGTGCCAGCAGTCCCCGGCGGGGGGCCTCCTACAATGAGCAGTTCTTC. Full variable domain (outside the CDR3, taken from reference TRBV7-2 and TRBJ2-1): GAGVSQSPSNKVTEKGKDVELRCDPISGHTALYWYRQSLGQGLEFLIYFQGNSAPDKSGLPSDRFSAERTGGSVSTLTIQRTQQEDSAVYLCASSPRRGASYNEQFFGPGTRLTVL.

CDR3 sequence: CASSPRDSSQGETQYF. CDR3 DNA: TGTGCCAGCAGCCCCCGAGACAGCTCTCAGGGAGAGACCCAGTACTTC. The rearrangement joins TRBV11-2 to TRBJ2-5, with D perhaps TRBD1 (5 bases). Germline CDR1 reads SGHAT; CDR2 reads FQNNGV. The CDR3 runs to 16 residues. The germline V and J ends were trimmed by 5 bases and 4 bases, with 20 bases remaining between them.

The chain carries TRBV28 and TRBJ1-6, with 12 nucleotides matching TRBD1. The ends lost 4 bases at V and 6 bases at J; junction bases unmatched: 1. Germline loops: CDR1 MDHEN, CDR2 SYDVKM. This CDR3 contains 15 residues. Here the CDR3 reads CASSSGQGANSPLHF. CDR3 nucleotide sequence: TGTGCCAGCAGTTCGGGACAGGGGGCTAATTCACCCCTCCACTTT.

This clone was seen once. This chain joins TRBV21-1 and TRBJ2-2; the table's TRBD1 call for D was not verified on the DNA. TRBV21-1 is a known pseudogene. The CDR3 runs 18 residues. CDR3 region: CASSKACGSDRGTGELFF. CDR3 nucleotide sequence: TGTGCCAGCAGCAAAGCGTGCGGATCGGACAGGGGGACCGGGGAGCTGTTTTTT.

The V call is TRBV11-2, the J call TRBJ1-1; D gene unclear. CDR3 size: 15 residues. Germline V gives CDR1 SGHAT, CDR2 FQNNGV. V was clipped by 5 bases and J by 10 bases, with 23 bases between them. The CDR3 region has the DNA TGTGCCAGCAGCCCAGGTGCCACGAGGGATTACAGAGCTTTCTTT. Its translation is CASSPGATRDYRAFF. The whole variable domain, filled in from reference TRBV11-2 and TRBJ1-1, reads EAGVAQSPRYKIIEKRQSVAFWCNPISGHATLYWYQQILGQGPKLLIQFQNNGVVDDSQLPKDRFSAERLKGVDSTLKIQPAKLEDSAVYLCASSPGATRDYRAFFGQGTRLTVV.

This clone was recorded many times. The chain recombines TRBV5-6 with TRBJ2-2; 11 bases line up with TRBD1. From germline, CDR1 is SGHDT and CDR2 YYEEEE. Unmatched junction bases numbered 2, after V lost 2 bases and J lost 5 bases. The CDR3 totals 15 residues. CDR3 DNA: TGTGCCAGCAGCTTCTGGGACAGGGGGACCGGGGAGCTGTTTTTT. This codes for CASSFWDRGTGELFF.

This sequence joins TRBV7-8 and TRBJ1-1, with D possibly matching TRBD1 (6 bases). The germline V gene has CDR1 SGHVS and CDR2 FQNEAQ. Trimming took off 2 bases at V and 4 bases at J, with 26 bases between the two ends. The CDR3 has 19 residues. The CDR3 spells CASSLKGGGGQNWFTEAFF. Here the CDR3 DNA reads TGTGCCAGCAGCTTAAAAGGGGGGGGCGGCCAGAATTGGTTCACTGAAGCTTTCTTT.

V and J are TRBV2 and TRBJ2-1; TRBD1 might be the D (5 bases). The V gene lost 7 bases and the J gene lost 0 bases, with 16 bases spanning the gap. This CDR3 contains 16 residues. Germline V lookup: CDR1 SNHLY, CDR2 FYNNEI. CDR3 loop: CASTPKGRDSYNEQFF. Here the CDR3 DNA reads TGTGCCAGCACTCCAAAAGGCAGGGACTCCTACAATGAGCAGTTCTTC.

This chain connects TRBV7-2 to TRBJ2-3; D is unresolved. The CDR3 loop spans 16 amino acids. The germline gives CDR1 SGHTA, CDR2 FQGNSA. The V and J ends lost 2 bases and 0 bases respectively, with 12 bases between them. As DNA, the CDR3 is TGTGCCAGCAGCTTACTCCATGGGCTAAGCACAGATACGCAGTATTTT. As protein: CASSLLHGLSTDTQYF.

The rearrangement links TRBV29-1 to TRBJ2-1; D possibly corresponds to TRBD2 (6 bases). The ends were cut back, 4 bases at V and 5 bases at J, with 12 bases in the middle. The CDR3 sequence is 13 residues long. Germline V lookup: CDR1 SQVTM, CDR2 ANQGSEA. In DNA form, the CDR3 reads TGCAGCGTTGGGCCGGGAGCCGACAATGAGCAGTTCTTC. It is translated as CSVGPGADNEQFF.